The rows below give T cell receptor beta chains drawn from one sample of a study of T cells in tuberculosis. TCRdb keeps only in-frame clones here, not all; method: immunoSEQ multiplex PCR. The table has 25,000 to 35,000 clones, roughly 96% seen once. Sample: PBMCs. The receptor set was obtained from a donor between 5 and 29 years old with latent tuberculosis or without tuberculosis infection. Each CDR3 is given without its conserved first and last residue. D genes are given only for firm matches. Clone size is stated in some rows and not others, as once, few, many or a class when expanded.

CDR3 | D | length | V | size | J
ASSYSLRGDEQY | NA | 12 | TRBV6-5 | NA | TRBJ2-7
ASSSIWGRNTEAF | NA | 13 | TRBV19 | NA | TRBJ1-1
ASSFPGGSGELF | TRBD1 | 12 | TRBV5-1 | NA | TRBJ2-2
ASSPIGTGTYNEQF | TRBD1 | 14 | TRBV18 | NA | TRBJ2-1
ASSLAGEPSNYGYT | NA | 14 | TRBV5-1 | NA | TRBJ1-2
ASSFLTGTDTQY | NA | 12 | TRBV5-1 | NA | TRBJ2-3
SAPNQETQY | NA | 9 | TRBV20-1 | NA | TRBJ2-5
ASSLEGQGATGELF | TRBD1 | 14 | TRBV7-6 | NA | TRBJ2-2
ASSLVGGESNQPQH | NA | 14 | TRBV7-2 | NA | TRBJ1-5
ASSLGQSEAF | NA | 10 | TRBV7-9 | NA | TRBJ1-1
ASSPSGVAGPERGQF | TRBD2 | 15 | TRBV7-8 | NA | TRBJ2-1
ASSQDLTGGEAF | NA | 12 | TRBV14 | NA | TRBJ1-1
ASSPFAAGSTDTQY | NA | 14 | TRBV18 | NA | TRBJ2-3
ASSQERTVLY | NA | 10 | TRBV4-2 | NA | TRBJ2-3
ASSFRTGAGTEAF | TRBD1 | 13 | TRBV14 | NA | TRBJ1-1
ARPGHPPGAGVVGGAYNEQF | NA | 20 | TRBV10-1 | NA | TRBJ2-1
ASSLGGPRETQY | NA | 12 | TRBV5-1 | NA | TRBJ2-5
ASSPGQAVPSGANVLT | TRBD1 | 16 | TRBV18 | NA | TRBJ2-6
ASSLGAGGSNTQY | TRBD1 | 13 | TRBV5-1 | NA | TRBJ2-3
ASSPPRERETQY | NA | 12 | TRBV18 | once | TRBJ2-5
ASSLAGVSYNEQF | TRBD2 | 13 | TRBV27 | NA | TRBJ2-1
ASIGGGTEAF | NA | 10 | TRBV6-6 | NA | TRBJ1-1
ASSPDRTTDTQY | NA | 12 | TRBV5-1 | NA | TRBJ2-3
ASSPRQGENEKLF | TRBD1 | 13 | TRBV27 | NA | TRBJ1-4
AWTRETVTEAF | NA | 11 | TRBV30 | NA | TRBJ1-1
ASSPTSLNEQF | TRBD2 | 11 | TRBV5-4 | NA | TRBJ2-1
ASRTERGDTYEQY | TRBD2 | 13 | TRBV6-5 | NA | TRBJ2-7
ASSDTYNEQF | NA | 10 | TRBV10-1 | NA | TRBJ2-1
ASSVDRADTQY | NA | 11 | TRBV9 | NA | TRBJ2-3
ASSRGQGRDEQF | TRBD1 | 12 | TRBV28 | NA | TRBJ2-1
ASSYDGVQETQY | NA | 12 | TRBV6-6 | NA | TRBJ2-5
ASRGLAGKETQY | TRBD2 | 12 | TRBV6-5 | NA | TRBJ2-5
ASSLLSGAYNEQF | TRBD2 | 13 | TRBV5-6 | once | TRBJ2-1
ASSQAMDRGGEQY | TRBD1 | 13 | TRBV4-1 | NA | TRBJ2-7
ASSFNGGSYEQY | NA | 12 | TRBV27 | NA | TRBJ2-7
ASGDRRDTQY | TRBD1 | 10 | TRBV12-5 | NA | TRBJ2-3
VRSLSGWHEQF | NA | 11 | TRBV7-5 | NA | TRBJ2-1
ASRRLAGGADTQY | TRBD2 | 13 | TRBV6-1 | NA | TRBJ2-3
ATATGDGYNEQF | NA | 12 | TRBV5-1 | NA | TRBJ2-1
ASSLVRGNQPQH | NA | 12 | TRBV7-2 | NA | TRBJ1-5
ASSRNGQGQPQH | NA | 12 | TRBV7-2 | NA | TRBJ1-5
ATSRDGGQGYEQY | TRBD1 | 13 | TRBV15 | NA | TRBJ2-7
ASSYPPSGGSYEQY | TRBD2 | 14 | TRBV4-3 | NA | TRBJ2-7
ASTSSGGGLEQY | TRBD2 | 12 | TRBV5-1 | NA | TRBJ2-7
ASSGTGGYEQY | TRBD1 | 11 | TRBV25-1 | NA | TRBJ2-7
ASIYYRTGTQY | NA | 11 | TRBV7-8 | NA | TRBJ2-5
ASSFAGTGLFSGNTIY | TRBD1 | 16 | TRBV7-2 | NA | TRBJ1-3
ASSRTSGSQEQF | TRBD2 | 12 | TRBV6-5 | NA | TRBJ2-1
ASSLGQEGNGELF | NA | 13 | TRBV5-1 | NA | TRBJ2-2
ASSWTADSGANVLT | NA | 14 | TRBV19 | NA | TRBJ2-6
ASSPQGSYEQY | NA | 11 | TRBV27 | NA | TRBJ2-7
ASSRGGSSYEQY | TRBD2 | 12 | TRBV5-4 | NA | TRBJ2-7
AWSKRGLYNEQF | TRBD2 | 12 | TRBV30 | NA | TRBJ2-1
ASSIRSASEGNEQF | NA | 14 | TRBV19 | NA | TRBJ2-1
ASSEPAGSPGNTIY | NA | 14 | TRBV6-1 | once | TRBJ1-3
ASSADSPKRGYT | NA | 12 | TRBV9 | NA | TRBJ1-2
ASSLDSRLRQY | NA | 11 | TRBV27 | NA | TRBJ2-7